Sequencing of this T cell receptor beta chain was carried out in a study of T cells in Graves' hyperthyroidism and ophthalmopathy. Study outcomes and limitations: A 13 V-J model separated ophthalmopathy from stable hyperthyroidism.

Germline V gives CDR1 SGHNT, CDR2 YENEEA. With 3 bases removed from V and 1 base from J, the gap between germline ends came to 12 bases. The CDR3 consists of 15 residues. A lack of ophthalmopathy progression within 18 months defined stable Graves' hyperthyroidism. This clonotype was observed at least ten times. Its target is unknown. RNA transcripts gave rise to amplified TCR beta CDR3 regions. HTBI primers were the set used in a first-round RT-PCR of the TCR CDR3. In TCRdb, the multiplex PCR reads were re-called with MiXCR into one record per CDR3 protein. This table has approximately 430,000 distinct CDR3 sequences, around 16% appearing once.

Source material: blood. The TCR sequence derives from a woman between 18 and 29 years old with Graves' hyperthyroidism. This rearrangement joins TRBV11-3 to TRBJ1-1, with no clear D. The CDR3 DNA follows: TGTGCCAGCAGCTTGTCGTTCGGTGAGAACACTGAAGCTTTCTTT. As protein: CASSLSFGENTEAFF.